The clone carrying this T cell receptor (beta chain) appeared many times. Its antigen is undetermined. Researchers tagged individual cDNA molecules with unique molecular identifiers. Each CDR3 protein is one row after TCRdb ran MiXCR on the 5' RACE reads. The table records about 55,000 distinct CDR3 sequences, about 16% of them present only once. V lost 4 bases, J lost 1 base, and 4 bases lay in between. Germline CDR1 is WSHSY and CDR2 is SAAADI. The length of the CDR3 is 12 residues. This sample was included in a study of early T cells in non-severe SARS-CoV-2 infection. Study-level background: It was bulk RNA from unsorted whole blood that was sequenced, and the chains were unpaired. Study-wide findings and caveats: Clonotype matching in VDJdb favored anti-spike CD8 responses and did not capture private and CD4 specificities.

The chain couples TRBV10-2 to TRBJ2-5; D unresolved. The sequence came from an adult who was a healthcare worker with PCR-confirmed SARS-CoV-2 infection or an uninfected control (not recorded which). The material was whole blood, obtained at baseline. The CDR3 sequence: CASSGAQETQYF. CDR3 bases: TGCGCCAGCAGTGGGGCCCAAGAGACCCAGTACTTC.